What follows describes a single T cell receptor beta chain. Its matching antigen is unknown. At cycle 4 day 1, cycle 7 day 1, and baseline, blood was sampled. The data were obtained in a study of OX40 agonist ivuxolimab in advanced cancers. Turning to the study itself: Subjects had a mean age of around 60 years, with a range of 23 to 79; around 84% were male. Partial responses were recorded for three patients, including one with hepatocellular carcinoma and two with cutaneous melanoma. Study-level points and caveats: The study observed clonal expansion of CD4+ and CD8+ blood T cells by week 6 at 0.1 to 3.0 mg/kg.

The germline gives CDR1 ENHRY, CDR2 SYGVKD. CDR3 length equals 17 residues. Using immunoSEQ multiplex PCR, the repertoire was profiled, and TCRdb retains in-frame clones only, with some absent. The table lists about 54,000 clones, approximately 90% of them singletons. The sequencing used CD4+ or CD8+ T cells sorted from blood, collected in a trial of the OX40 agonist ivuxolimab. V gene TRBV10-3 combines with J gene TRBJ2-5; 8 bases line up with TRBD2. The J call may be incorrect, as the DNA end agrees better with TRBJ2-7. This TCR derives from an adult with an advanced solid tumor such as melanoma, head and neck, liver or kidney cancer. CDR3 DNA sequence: TGTGCCATCAGTGAGAGGACACTAGCGGCGCGCCTGGCCGAGCAGTACTTC. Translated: CAISERTLAARLAEQYF.